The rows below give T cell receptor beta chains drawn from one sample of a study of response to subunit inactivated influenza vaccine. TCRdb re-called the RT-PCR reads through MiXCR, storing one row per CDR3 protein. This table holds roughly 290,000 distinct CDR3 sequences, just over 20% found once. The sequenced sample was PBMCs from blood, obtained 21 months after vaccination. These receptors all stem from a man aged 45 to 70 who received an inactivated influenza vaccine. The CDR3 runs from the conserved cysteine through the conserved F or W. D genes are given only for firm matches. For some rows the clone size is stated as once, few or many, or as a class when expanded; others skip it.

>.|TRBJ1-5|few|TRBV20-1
TGCAGTGCCCATGGACATCTTGGCGAGCCCCAGCATTTT
CSAHGHLGEPQHF
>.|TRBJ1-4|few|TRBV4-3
TGCGCCAGCAGCCTCGGTCAGTACCATGAAAAACTGTTTTTT
CASSLGQYHEKLFF
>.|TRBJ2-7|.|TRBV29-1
TGCAGCGTCCTGCGGGCAAACTCCTACGAGCAGTACTTC
CSVLRANSYEQYF
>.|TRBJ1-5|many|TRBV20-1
TGCAGTGCTAGGGGTAGAGGTACAGGCCGAAAGTCGGCAAGGGAGCGCAATCAGCCCCAGCATTTT
CSARGRGTGRKSARERNQPQHF
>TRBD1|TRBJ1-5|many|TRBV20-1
TGCAGTGCTAGAGGCAGGGGGCTCCGCGTGGGTCAGCCCCAGCATTTT
CSARGRGLRVGQPQHF
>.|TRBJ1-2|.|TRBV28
TGTGCCAGCGGTCCTGCCGCTTATGGCTACACCTTC
CASGPAAYGYTF
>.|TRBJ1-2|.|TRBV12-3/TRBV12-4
TGTGCCAGCAGTTTATACGGACAGCCTTCGAACTATGGCTACACCTTC
CASSLYGQPSNYGYTF
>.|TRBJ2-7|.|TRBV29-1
TGCAGCGTTGAGGGGGGATTCTACGAGCAGTACTTC
CSVEGGFYEQYF
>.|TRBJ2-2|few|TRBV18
TGTGCCAGCTCACCAGTCCGTCGGGAGCTCACCGGGGAGCTGTTTTTT
CASSPVRRELTGELFF
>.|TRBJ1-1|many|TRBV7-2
TGTGCCAGCAGCTTAGGGGCAGGGATGAACACTGAAGCTTTCTTT
CASSLGAGMNTEAFF
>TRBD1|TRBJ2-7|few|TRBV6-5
TGTGCCAGCAGTTACAGCGGGACAGGGTATGGCGAGCAGTACTTC
CASSYSGTGYGEQYF
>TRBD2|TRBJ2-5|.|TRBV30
TGTGCCTGGAGCGACGGGAGGAGGCAAGAGACCCAGTACTTC
CAWSDGRRQETQYF
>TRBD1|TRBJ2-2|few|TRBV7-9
TGTGCCAGCAACCCATGGACAGGGAACACCGGGGAGCTGTTTTTT
CASNPWTGNTGELFF
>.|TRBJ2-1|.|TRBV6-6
TGTGCCAGCAGTTATAGTGTGAATGAGCAGTTCTTC
CASSYSVNEQFF
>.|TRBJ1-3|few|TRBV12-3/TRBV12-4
TGTGCCAGCAGTTCCGACACGGGAGGAAACACCATATATTTT
CASSSDTGGNTIYF
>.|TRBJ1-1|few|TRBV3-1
TGTGCCAGCACAGCCGGGGGAAACACTGAAGCTTTCTTT
CASTAGGNTEAFF
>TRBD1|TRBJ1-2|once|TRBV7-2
TGTGCCAGCAGCTTAAGGGGACAGGGGGGTCCCACATACACCTTC
CASSLRGQGGPTYTF
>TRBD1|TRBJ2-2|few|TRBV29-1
TGCAGCGTTGAATCCCGGGACAGGGCGAACACCGGGGAGCTGTTTTTT
CSVESRDRANTGELFF
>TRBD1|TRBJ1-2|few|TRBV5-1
TGCGCCAGCAGCCCCGGAACAGGGGGCGTTCATGCAGGCTACACCTTC
CASSPGTGGVHAGYTF
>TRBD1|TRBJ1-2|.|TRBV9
TGTGCCAGCAGTGTAGACTCCAGGGGGCAGAGCTATGGCTACACCTTC
CASSVDSRGQSYGYTF
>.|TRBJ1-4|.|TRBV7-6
TGTGCCAGCAGCTCTACTTACCCTAATGAAAAACTGTTTTTT
CASSSTYPNEKLFF
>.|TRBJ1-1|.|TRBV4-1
TGCGCCAGCAGCCAGTCAAGCGGGGGTTTGGACACTGAAGCTTTCTTT
CASSQSSGGLDTEAFF
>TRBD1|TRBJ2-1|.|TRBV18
TGTGCCAGCTCACGACAGGGGGGCAAGGAGCAGTTCTTC
CASSRQGGKEQFF
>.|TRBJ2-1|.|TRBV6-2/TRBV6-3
TGTGCCAGCACCTTGGCGCATTACAATGAGCAGTTCTTC
CASTLAHYNEQFF
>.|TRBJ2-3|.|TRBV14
TGTGCCAGCAGCCAAGGTCCCCGAGGGGGCACAGATACGCAGTATTTT
CASSQGPRGGTDTQYF
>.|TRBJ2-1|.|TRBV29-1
TGCAGCGTTGCGATAGAGGCTGAGCAGTTCTTC
CSVAIEAEQFF
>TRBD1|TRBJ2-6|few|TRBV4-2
TGTGCCAGCAGCCACGATCAGGGGGCTGGGGCCAACGTCCTGACTTTC
CASSHDQGAGANVLTF
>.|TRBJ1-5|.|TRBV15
TGTGCCACCAGCTCGGTCAAGTCTCAGCCCCAGCATTTT
CATSSVKSQPQHF
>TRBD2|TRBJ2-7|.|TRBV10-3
TGTGCCATCAGTGTGGGACTAGCCTACGAGCAGTACTTC
CAISVGLAYEQYF
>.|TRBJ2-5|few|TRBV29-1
TGCAGCGTTGAAGTGGCGGGGAGGGAGACCCAGTACTTC
CSVEVAGRETQYF
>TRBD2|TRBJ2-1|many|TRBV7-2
TGTGCCAGCAGCTTAGACGGGAGGAATGAGCAGTTCTTC
CASSLDGRNEQFF
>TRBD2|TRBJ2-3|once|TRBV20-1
TGCAGTGCTCGACTAGCGGGAGAGGGGGATACGCAGTATTTT
CSARLAGEGDTQYF
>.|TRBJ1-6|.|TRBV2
TGTGCCAGCAGTGAAACAAGTGCTTGGTCACCCCTCCACTTT
CASSETSAWSPLHF
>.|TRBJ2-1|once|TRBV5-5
TGTGCCAGCTTCTACCCAAGCTCCTACAATGAGCAGTTCTTC
CASFYPSSYNEQFF
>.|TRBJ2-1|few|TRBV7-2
TGTGCCAGCTCCCCCCGGCGAACCTCCTACAATGAGCAGTTCTTC
CASSPRRTSYNEQFF
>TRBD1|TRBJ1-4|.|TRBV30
TGTGCCTGGCGAAGGGGGCGCGGTGATGAAAAACTGTTTTTT
CAWRRGRGDEKLFF
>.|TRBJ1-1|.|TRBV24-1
TGTGCCACCAGTGAATTCGGGGGCACTGAAGCTTTCTTT
CATSEFGGTEAFF
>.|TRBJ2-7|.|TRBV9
TGTGCCAGCAGCGTCTCCGGAGGACGCTACGAACAGTACTTC
CASSVSGGRYEQYF
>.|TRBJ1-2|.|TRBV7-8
TGTGCCAGCAGCCTCCATAACTATGGCTACACCTTC
CASSLHNYGYTF
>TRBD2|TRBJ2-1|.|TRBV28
TGTGCCAGCAGAGGACTAGTTATTCGGTCCTACAATGAGCAGTTCTTC
CASRGLVIRSYNEQFF
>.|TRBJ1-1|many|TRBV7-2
TGTGCCAGCAGCTTATGGGGCGATCTGAACACTGAAGCTTTCTTT
CASSLWGDLNTEAFF
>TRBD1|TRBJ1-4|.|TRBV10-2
TGCGCCAGCAGTGGAAACAGGGGGCGCGATGAAAAACTGTTTTTT
CASSGNRGRDEKLFF
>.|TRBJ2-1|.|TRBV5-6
TGTGCCAGCAGCTCGGAGGGCTCCTACAATGAGCAGTTCTTC
CASSSEGSYNEQFF
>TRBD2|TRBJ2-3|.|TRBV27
TGTGCCTGCAGGAAGACTAGCGGGAGACGTACAGATACGCAGTATTTT
CACRKTSGRRTDTQYF
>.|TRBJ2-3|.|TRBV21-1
TGTGCCAGCAGCAAAAGGGGCACAGATACGCAGTATTTT
CASSKRGTDTQYF
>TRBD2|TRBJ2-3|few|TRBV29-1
TGCAGCGTTGAAGATAGCGGGAAAATAGATACGCAGTATTTT
CSVEDSGKIDTQYF
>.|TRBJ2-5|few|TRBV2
TGTGCCAGCACGGCAGGGCGGGAGACCCAGTACTTC
CASTAGRETQYF
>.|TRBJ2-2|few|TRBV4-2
TGTGCCAGCAGCGAAGAGGTTCCCGGGGAGCTGTTTTTT
CASSEEVPGELFF
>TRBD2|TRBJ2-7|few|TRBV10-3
TGTGCCATCAGGGGCAAGTCGACTAGCGGGGGTGTCTCCTACGAGCAGTACTTC
CAIRGKSTSGGVSYEQYF
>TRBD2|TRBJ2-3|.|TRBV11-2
TGTGCCAGCAGCCCCCTTAGCGGGACAGATACGCAGTATTTT
CASSPLSGTDTQYF
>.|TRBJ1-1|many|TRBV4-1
TGCGCCAGCAGCCGCGGGGCGTCCACTGAAGCTTTCTTT
CASSRGASTEAFF